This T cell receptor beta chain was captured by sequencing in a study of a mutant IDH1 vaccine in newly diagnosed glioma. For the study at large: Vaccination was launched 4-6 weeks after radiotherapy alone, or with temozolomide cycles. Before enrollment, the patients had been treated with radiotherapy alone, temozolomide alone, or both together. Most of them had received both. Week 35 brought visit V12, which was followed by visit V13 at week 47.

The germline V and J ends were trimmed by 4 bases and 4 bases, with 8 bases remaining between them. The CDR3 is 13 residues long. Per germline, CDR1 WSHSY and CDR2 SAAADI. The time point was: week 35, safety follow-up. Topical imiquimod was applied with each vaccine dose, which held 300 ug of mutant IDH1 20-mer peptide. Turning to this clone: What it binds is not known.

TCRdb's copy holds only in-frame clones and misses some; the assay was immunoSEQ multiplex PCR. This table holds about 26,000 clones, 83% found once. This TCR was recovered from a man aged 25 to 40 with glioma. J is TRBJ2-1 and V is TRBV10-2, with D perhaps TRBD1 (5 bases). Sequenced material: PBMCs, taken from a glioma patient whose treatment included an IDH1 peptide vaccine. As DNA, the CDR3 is TGCGCCAGCAGTGCGACAGCTTACAATGAGCAGTTCTTC. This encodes CASSATAYNEQFF.